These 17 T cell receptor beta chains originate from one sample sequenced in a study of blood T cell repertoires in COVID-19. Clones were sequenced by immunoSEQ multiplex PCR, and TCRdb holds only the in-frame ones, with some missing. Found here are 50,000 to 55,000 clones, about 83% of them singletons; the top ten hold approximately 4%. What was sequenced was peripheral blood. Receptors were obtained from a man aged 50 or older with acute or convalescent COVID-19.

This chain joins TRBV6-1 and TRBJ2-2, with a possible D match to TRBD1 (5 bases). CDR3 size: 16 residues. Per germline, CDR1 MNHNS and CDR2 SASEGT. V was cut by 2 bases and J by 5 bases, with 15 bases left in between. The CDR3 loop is CASSENYRTRTGELFF. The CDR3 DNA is TGTGCCAGCAGTGAAAACTACAGGACGAGGACCGGGGAGCTGTTTTTT.

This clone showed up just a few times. The CDR3 here is CASKSAGQGAPQPQHF. The CDR3 DNA is TGTGCCAGTAAATCTGCGGGACAGGGGGCCCCTCAGCCCCAGCATTTT. V usage is TRBV19 and J usage is TRBJ1-5, with 12 nucleotides matching TRBD1. This CDR3 has 16 amino acids. V was clipped by 7 bases and J by 6 bases; unmatched bases: 10. Per germline, CDR1 LNHDA and CDR2 SQIVND (reference sequence).

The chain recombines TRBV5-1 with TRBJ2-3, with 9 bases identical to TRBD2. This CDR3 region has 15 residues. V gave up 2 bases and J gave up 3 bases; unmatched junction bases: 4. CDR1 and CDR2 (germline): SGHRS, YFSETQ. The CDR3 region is CASSFDSGSTDTQYF. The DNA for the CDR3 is TGCGCCAGCAGCTTCGATAGCGGGAGTACAGATACGCAGTATTTT. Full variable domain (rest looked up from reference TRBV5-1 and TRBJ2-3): KAGVTQTPRYLIKTRGQQVTLSCSPISGHRSVSWYQQTPGQGLQFLFEYFSETQRNKGNFPGRFSGRQFSNSRSEMNVSTLELGDSALYLCASSFDSGSTDTQYFGPGTRLTVL.

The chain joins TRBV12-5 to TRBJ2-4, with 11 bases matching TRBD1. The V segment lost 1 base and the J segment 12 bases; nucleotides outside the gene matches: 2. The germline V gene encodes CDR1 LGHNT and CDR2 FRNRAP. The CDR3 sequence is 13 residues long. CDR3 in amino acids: CASGLGTGGTQYF. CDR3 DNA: TGTGCTAGTGGTTTGGGGACAGGGGGCACTCAGTACTTC.

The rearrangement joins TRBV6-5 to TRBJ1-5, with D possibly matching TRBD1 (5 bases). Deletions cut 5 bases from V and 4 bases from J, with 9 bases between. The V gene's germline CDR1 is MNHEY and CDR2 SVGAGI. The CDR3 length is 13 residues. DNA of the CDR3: TGTGCCAGCAGTCGGGGGACTAATCAGCCCCAGCATTTT. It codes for CASSRGTNQPQHF.

The CDR3 reads CASSSPGQSNQPQHF. The CDR3 nucleotides are TGTGCCAGCAGTTCTCCGGGACAGAGCAATCAGCCCCAGCATTTT. The chain combines TRBV6-5 with TRBJ1-5, with 7 bases lining up with TRBD1. The ends lost 4 bases at V and 1 base at J; junction bases unmatched: 4. CDR1 is MNHEY and CDR2 is SVGAGI in the germline V gene. This CDR3 is built from 15 residues.

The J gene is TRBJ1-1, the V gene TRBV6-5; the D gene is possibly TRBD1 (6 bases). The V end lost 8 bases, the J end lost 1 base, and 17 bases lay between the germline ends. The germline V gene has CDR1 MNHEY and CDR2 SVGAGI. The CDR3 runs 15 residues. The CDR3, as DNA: TGTGCCAGCCCTCCTACCTTGGGACAGAACACTGAAGCTTTCTTT. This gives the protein CASPPTLGQNTEAFF.

Here the CDR3 reads CASRTDRGAYEQYF. The CDR3 region has the DNA TGTGCCAGCAGAACGGACAGGGGAGCCTACGAGCAGTACTTC. The chain couples TRBV6-5 to TRBJ2-7; 9 bases map to TRBD1. CDR3 length equals 14 residues. Germline-derived CDR1 and CDR2 are MNHEY and SVGAGI. Trimming removed 6 bases from V and 2 bases from J; junction bases left unmatched: 5.

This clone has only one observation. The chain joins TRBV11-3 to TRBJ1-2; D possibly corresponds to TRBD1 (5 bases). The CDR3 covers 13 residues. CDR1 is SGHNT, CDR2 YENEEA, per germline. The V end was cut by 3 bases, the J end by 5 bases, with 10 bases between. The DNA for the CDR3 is TGTGCCAGCAGCTTCCTACAGGATTATGGCTACACCTTC. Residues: CASSFLQDYGYTF.

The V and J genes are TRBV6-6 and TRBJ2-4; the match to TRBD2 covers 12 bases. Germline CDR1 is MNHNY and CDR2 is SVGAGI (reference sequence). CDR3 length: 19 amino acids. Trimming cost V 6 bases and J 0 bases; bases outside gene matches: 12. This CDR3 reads CASSSHGLAGSLAKNIQYF. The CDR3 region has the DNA TGTGCCAGCAGCTCGCACGGACTAGCGGGATCCCTAGCCAAAAACATTCAGTACTTC.

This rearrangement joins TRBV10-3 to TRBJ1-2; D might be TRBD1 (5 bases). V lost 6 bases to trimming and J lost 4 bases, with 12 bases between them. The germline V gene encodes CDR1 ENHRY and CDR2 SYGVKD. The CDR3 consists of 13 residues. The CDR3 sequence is CAISATTVYGYTF. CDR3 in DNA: TGTGCCATCAGCGCAACGACAGTCTATGGCTACACCTTC.

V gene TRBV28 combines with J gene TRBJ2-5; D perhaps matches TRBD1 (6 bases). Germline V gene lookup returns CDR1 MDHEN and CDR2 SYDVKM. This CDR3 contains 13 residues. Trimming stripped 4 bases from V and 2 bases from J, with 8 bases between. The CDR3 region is CASSSGQQETQYF. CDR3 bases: TGTGCCAGCAGTTCCGGACAGCAAGAGACCCAGTACTTC.

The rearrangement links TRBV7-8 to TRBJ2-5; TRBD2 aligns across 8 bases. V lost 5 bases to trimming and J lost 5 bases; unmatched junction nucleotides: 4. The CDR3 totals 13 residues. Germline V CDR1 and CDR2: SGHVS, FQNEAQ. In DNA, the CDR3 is TGTGCCAGCAGCCCCGGGACTAGGGAGACCCAGTACTTC. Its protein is CASSPGTRETQYF. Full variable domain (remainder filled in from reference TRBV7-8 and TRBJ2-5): GAGVSQSPRYKVAKRGQDVALRCDPISGHVSLFWYQQALGQGPEFLTYFQNEAQLDKSGLPSDRFFAERPEGSVSTLKIQRTQQEDSAVYLCASSPGTRETQYFGPGTRLLVL.

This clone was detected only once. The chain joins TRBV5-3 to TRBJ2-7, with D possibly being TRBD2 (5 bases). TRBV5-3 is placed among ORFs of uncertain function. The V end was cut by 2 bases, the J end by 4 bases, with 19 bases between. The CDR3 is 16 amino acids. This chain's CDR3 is CARSFGSMLPTYEQYF. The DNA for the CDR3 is TGTGCCAGAAGCTTTGGGAGCATGCTCCCTACATACGAGCAGTACTTC.

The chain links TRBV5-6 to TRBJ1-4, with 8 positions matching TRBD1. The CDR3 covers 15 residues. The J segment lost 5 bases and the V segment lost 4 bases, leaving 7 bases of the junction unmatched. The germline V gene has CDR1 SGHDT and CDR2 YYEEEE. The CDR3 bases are TGTGCCAGCAGCCTCGGACAGGGTCCGAATGAAAAACTGTTTTTT. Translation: CASSLGQGPNEKLFF.

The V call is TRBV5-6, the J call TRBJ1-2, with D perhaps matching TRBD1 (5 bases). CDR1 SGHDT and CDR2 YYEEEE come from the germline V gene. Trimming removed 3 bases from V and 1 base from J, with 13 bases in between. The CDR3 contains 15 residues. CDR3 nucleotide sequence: TGTGCCAGCAGCTCTCCTGACAGCTATAACTATGGCTACACCTTC. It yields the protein CASSSPDSYNYGYTF.

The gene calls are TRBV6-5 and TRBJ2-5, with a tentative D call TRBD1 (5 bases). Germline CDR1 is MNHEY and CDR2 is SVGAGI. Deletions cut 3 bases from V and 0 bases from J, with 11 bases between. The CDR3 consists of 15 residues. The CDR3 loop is CASSYGFRDQETQYF. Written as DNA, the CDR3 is TGTGCCAGCAGTTATGGATTCAGGGACCAAGAGACCCAGTACTTC.